This TCR beta chain is drawn from a study of blood T cell repertoires in COVID-19. The authors' processing: Cell counts per sample came from amplifying reference gene primers. Repertoires were generated with immunoSEQ multiplex PCR, while TCRdb's copy carries only in-frame clones and drops some. V and J calls and clone size are copied from that table; D and trimming were computed from the DNA. The sample consists of fewer than 80,000 clones, about 88% of them appearing once. This CDR3 contains 16 residues. This TCR came from a human donor in a cohort sampled during active COVID-19. The source material was peripheral blood. The chain combines TRBV21-1 with TRBJ1-2; the D segment call TRBD1 is taken from the table without a DNA check. TRBV21-1 is a recognized pseudogene. In DNA form, the CDR3 reads TGTGCCAGCAGCCACCGACAGGGAATCTTTCTCTATGGCTACACCTTC. Translated, it gives CASSHRQGIFLYGYTF.